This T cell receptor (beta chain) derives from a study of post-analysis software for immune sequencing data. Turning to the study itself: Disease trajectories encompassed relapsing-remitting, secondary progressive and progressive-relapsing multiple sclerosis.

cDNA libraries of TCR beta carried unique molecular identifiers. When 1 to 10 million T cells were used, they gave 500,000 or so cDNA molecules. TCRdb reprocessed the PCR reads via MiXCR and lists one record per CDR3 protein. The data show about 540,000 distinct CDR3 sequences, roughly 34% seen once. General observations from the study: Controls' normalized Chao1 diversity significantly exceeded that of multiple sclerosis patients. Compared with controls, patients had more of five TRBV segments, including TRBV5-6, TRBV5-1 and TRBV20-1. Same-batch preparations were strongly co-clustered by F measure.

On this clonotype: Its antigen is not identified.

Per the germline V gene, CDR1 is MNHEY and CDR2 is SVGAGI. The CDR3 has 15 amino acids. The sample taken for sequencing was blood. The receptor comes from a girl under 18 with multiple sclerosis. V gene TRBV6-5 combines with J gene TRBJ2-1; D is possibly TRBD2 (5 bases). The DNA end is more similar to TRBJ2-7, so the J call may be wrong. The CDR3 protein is CASPCRASSYNEQYF. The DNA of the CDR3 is TGTGCCAGCCCATGTCGGGCTAGCTCCTACAATGAGCAGTACTTC.